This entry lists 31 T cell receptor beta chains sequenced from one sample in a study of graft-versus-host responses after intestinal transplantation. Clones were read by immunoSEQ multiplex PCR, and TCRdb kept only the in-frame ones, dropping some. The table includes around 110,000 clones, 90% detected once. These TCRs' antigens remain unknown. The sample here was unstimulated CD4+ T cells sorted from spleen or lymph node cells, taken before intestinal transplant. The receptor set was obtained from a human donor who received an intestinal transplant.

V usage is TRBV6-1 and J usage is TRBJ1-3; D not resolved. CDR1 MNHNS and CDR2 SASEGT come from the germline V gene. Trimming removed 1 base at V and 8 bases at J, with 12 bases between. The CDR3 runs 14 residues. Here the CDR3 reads CASSEVSPGDTIYF. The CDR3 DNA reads TGTGCCAGCAGTGAAGTTAGCCCCGGAGACACCATATATTTT.

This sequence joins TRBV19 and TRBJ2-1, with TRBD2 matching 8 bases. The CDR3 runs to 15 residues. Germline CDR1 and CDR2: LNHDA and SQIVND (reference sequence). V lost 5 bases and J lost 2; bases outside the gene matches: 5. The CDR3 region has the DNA TGTGCCAGTAGTTTTAGCGGGGTCCCCTACAATGAGCAGTTCTTC. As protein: CASSFSGVPYNEQFF.

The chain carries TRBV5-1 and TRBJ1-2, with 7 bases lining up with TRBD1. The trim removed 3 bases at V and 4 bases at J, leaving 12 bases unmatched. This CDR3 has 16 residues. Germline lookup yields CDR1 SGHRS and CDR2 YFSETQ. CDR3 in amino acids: CASSSPHLTGSYGYTF. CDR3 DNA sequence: TGCGCCAGCAGCTCCCCCCATCTGACAGGGAGCTATGGCTACACCTTC. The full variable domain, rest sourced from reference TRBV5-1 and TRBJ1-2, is KAGVTQTPRYLIKTRGQQVTLSCSPISGHRSVSWYQQTPGQGLQFLFEYFSETQRNKGNFPGRFSGRQFSNSRSEMNVSTLELGDSALYLCASSSPHLTGSYGYTFGSGTRLTVV.

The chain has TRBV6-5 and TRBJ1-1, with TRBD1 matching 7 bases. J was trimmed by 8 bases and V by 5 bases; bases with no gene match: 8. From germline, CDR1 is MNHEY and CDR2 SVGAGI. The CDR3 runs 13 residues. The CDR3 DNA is TGTGCCAGCAGTCCTAGGGACAGATCGGAAGCTTTCTTT. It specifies CASSPRDRSEAFF.

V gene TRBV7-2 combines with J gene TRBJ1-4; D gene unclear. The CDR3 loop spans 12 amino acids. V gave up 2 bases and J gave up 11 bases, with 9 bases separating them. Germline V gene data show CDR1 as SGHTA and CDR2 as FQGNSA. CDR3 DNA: TGTGCCAGCAGCTTATCTCTCGGGAAACTGTTTTTT. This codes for CASSLSLGKLFF.

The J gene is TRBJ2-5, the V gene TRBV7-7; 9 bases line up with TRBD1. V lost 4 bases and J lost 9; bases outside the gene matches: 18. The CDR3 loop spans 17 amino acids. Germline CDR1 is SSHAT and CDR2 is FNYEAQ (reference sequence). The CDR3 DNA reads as TGTGCCAGCAGCTCAAAAGCCGGGACAGGGATCGGCGGGGCCCAGTACTTC. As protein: CASSSKAGTGIGGAQYF.

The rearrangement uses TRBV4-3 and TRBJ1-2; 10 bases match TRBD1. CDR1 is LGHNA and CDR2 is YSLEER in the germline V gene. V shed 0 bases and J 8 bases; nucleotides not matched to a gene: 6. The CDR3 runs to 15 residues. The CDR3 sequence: CASSQDRGQGRGYTF. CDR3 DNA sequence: TGCGCCAGCAGCCAAGATCGGGGACAGGGGAGAGGCTACACCTTC.

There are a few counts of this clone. The CDR3, as DNA: TGTGCCAGCAGTCAAACAGGGGAGCAGGAAAAACTGTTTTTT. As protein: CASSQTGEQEKLFF. The chain links TRBV6-5 to TRBJ1-4; 7 nucleotides match TRBD1. Germline-derived CDR1 and CDR2 are MNHEY and SVGAGI. There are 14 residues in the CDR3. The junction had 8 bases not matched to a gene; V was cut back by 5 bases and J by 8 bases.

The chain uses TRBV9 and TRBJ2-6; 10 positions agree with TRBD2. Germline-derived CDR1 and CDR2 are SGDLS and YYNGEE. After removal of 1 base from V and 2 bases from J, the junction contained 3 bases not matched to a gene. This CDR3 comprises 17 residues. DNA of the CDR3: TGTGCCAGCAGCGTAAGCCTAGCGGGAGCTGGGGCCAACGTCCTGACTTTC. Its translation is CASSVSLAGAGANVLTF.

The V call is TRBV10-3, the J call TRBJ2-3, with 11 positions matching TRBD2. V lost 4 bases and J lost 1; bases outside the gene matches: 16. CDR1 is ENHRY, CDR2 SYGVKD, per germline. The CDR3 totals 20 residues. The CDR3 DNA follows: TGTGCCATCAGTGGAATGACAGGGGGGATACTAGCGGGGGGCACAGATACGCAGTATTTT. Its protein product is CAISGMTGGILAGGTDTQYF.

Here the CDR3 DNA reads TGTGCCAGCAGCTTAGATCGGTCCGATGGCTACACCTTC. This codes for CASSLDRSDGYTF. V usage is TRBV11-2 and J usage is TRBJ1-2; D gene ambiguous. The germline gives CDR1 SGHAT, CDR2 FQNNGV. This CDR3 has 13 amino acids. V shed 0 bases and J shed 6 bases, with 8 bases lying between them. Full variable domain (outside the CDR3, taken from reference TRBV11-2 and TRBJ1-2): EAGVAQSPRYKIIEKRQSVAFWCNPISGHATLYWYQQILGQGPKLLIQFQNNGVVDDSQLPKDRFSAERLKGVDSTLKIQPAKLEDSAVYLCASSLDRSDGYTFGSGTRLTVV.

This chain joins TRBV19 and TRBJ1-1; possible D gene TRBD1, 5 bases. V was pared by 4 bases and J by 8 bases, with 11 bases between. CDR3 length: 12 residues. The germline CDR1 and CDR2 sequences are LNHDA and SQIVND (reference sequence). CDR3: CASSNLGGEAFF. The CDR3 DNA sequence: TGTGCCAGTAGTAATCTGGGGGGGGAAGCTTTCTTT.

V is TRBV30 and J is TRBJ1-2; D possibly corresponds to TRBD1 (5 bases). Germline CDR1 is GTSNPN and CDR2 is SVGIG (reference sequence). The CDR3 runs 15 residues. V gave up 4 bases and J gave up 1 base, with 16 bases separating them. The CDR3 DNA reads TGTGCCTGGACAACCCGGACAAGGGTTAACTATGGCTACACCTTC. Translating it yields CAWTTRTRVNYGYTF.

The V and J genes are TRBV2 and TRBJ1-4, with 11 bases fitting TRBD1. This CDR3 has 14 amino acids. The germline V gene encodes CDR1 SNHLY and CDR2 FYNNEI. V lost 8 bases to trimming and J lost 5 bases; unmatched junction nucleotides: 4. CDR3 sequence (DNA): TGTGCCAGCTTTCGGGACAGGGGGAATGAAAAACTGTTTTTT. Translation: CASFRDRGNEKLFF.

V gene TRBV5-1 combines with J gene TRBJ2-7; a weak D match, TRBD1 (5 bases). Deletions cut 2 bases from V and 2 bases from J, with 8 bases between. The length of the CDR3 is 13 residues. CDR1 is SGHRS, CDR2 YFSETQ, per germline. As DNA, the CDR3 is TGCGCCAGCAGCTTACAGGTACCCTACGAGCAGTACTTC. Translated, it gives CASSLQVPYEQYF.

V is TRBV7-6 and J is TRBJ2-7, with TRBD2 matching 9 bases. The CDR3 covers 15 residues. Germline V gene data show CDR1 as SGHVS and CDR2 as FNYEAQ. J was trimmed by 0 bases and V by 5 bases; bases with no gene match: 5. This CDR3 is CASSLTSGLSYEQYF. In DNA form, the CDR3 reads TGTGCCAGCAGCCTGACTAGCGGTCTCTCCTACGAGCAGTACTTC.

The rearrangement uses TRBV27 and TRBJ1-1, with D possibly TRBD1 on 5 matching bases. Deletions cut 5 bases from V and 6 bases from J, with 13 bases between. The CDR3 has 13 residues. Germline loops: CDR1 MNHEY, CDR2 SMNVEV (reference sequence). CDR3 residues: CASSRGSPAEAFF. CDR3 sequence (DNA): TGTGCCAGCAGTAGGGGTTCCCCAGCTGAAGCTTTCTTT.

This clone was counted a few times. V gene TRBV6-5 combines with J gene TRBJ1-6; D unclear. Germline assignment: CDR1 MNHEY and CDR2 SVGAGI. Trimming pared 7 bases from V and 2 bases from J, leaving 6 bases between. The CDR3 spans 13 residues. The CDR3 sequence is CASKRPYNSPLHF. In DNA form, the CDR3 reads TGTGCCAGCAAGAGGCCCTATAATTCACCCCTCCACTTT.

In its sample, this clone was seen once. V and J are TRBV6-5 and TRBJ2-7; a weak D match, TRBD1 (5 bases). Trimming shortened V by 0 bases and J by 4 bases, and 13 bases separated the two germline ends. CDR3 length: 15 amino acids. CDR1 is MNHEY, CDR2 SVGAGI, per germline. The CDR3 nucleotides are TGTGCCAGCAGTTACTCCCTACGTACAGGATACGAGCAGTACTTC. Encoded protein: CASSYSLRTGYEQYF.

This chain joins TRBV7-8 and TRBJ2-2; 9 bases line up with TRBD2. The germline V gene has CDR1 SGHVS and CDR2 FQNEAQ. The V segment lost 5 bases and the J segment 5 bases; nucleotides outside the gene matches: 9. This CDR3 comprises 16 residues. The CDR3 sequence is CASSPMTSGKTGELFF. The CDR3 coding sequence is TGTGCCAGCAGCCCGATGACTAGCGGCAAAACCGGGGAGCTGTTTTTT.

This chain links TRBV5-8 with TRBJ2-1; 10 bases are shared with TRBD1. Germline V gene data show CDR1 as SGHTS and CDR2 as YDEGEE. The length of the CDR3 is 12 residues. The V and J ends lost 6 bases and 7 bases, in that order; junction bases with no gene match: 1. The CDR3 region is CASTDRGNEQFF. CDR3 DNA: TGTGCCAGCACGGACAGGGGGAATGAGCAGTTCTTC. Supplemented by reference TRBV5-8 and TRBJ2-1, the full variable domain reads EAGVTQSPTHLIKTRGQQATLRCSPISGHTSVYWYQQALGLGLQFLLWYDEGEERNRGNFPPRFSGRQFPNYSSELNVNALELEDSALYLCASTDRGNEQFFGPGTRLTVL.

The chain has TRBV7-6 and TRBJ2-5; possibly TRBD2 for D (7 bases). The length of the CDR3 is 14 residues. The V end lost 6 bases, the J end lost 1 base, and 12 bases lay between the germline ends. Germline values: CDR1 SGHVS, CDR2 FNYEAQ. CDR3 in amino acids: CASRKGGPQETQYF. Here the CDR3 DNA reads TGTGCCAGCAGAAAGGGGGGGCCCCAAGAGACCCAGTACTTC. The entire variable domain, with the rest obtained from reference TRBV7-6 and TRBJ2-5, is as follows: GAGVSQSPRYKVTKRGQDVALRCDPISGHVSLYWYRQALGQGPEFLTYFNYEAQQDKSGLPNDRFSAERPEGSISTLTIQRTEQRDSAMYRCASRKGGPQETQYFGPGTRLLVL.

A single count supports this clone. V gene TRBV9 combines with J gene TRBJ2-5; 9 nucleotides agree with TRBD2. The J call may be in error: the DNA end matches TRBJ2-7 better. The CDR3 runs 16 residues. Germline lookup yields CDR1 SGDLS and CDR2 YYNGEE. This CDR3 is CASSPQGLAALYEQYF. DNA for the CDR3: TGTGCCAGCAGCCCCCAGGGACTAGCTGCCCTCTACGAGCAGTACTTC.

CDR3 in DNA: TGTGCCAGCAGGCCCGGGACACAGGGAAACACCATATATTTT. As protein: CASRPGTQGNTIYF. This rearrangement joins TRBV6-6 to TRBJ1-3; possibly TRBD1 for D (6 bases). V lost 6 bases and J 4 bases, leaving 13 bases between the germline ends. Looked up from germline, CDR1 is MNHNY and CDR2 is SVGAGI (reference sequence). The CDR3 covers 14 residues.

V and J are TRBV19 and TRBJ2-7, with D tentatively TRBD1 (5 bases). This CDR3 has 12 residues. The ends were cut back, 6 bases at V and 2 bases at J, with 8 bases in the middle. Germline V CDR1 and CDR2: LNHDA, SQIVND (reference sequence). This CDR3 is CASRTAPYEQYF. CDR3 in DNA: TGTGCCAGTAGGACAGCCCCCTACGAGCAGTACTTC.

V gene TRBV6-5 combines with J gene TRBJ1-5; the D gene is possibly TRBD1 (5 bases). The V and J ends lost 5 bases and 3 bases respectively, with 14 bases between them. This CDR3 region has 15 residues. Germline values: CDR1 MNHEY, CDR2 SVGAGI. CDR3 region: CASSPTAKYNQPQHF. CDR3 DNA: TGTGCCAGCAGTCCGACAGCAAAATACAATCAGCCCCAGCATTTT.

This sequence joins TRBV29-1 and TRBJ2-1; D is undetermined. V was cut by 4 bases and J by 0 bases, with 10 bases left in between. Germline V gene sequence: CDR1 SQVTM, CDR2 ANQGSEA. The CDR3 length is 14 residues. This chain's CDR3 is CSVVETRSYNEQFF. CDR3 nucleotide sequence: TGCAGCGTTGTTGAGACTCGCTCCTACAATGAGCAGTTCTTC.

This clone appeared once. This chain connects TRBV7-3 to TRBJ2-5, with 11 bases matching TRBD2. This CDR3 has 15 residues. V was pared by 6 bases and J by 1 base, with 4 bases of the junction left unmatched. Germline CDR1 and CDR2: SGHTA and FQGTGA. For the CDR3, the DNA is TGTGCCAGCAGTAGGACTAGCGGGCGCCAAGAGACCCAGTACTTC. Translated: CASSRTSGRQETQYF.

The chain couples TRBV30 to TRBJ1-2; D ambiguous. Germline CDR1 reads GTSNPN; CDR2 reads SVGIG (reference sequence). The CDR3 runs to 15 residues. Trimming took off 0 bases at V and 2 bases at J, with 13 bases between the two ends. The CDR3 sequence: CAWSVLGRGNYGYTF. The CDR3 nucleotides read TGTGCCTGGAGTGTACTCGGCCGGGGAAACTATGGCTACACCTTC.

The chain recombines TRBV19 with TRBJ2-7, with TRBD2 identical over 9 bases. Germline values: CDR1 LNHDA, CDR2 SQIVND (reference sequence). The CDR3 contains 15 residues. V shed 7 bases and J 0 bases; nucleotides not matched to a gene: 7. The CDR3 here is CASIDSGSPSYEQYF. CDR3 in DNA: TGTGCCAGTATCGATAGCGGGAGCCCCTCCTACGAGCAGTACTTC.

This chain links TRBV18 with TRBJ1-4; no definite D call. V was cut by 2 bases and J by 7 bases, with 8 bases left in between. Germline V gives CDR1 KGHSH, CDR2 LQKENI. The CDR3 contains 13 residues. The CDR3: CASSPRGSEKLFF. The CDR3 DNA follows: TGTGCCAGCTCACCAAGAGGGAGTGAAAAACTGTTTTTT.